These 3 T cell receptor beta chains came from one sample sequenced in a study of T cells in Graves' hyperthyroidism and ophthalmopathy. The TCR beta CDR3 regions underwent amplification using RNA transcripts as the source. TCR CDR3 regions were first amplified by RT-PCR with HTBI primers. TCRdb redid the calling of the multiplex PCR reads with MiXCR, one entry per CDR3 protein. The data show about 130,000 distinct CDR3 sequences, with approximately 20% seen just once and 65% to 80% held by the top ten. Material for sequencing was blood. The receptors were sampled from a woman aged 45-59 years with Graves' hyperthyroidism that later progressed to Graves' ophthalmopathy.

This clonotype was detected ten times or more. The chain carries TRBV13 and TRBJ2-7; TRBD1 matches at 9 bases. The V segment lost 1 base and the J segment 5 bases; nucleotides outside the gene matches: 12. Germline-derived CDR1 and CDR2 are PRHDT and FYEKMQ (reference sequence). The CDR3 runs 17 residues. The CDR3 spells CASSLVARVTGGNEQYF. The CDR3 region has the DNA TGTGCCAGCAGCTTAGTTGCACGGGTGACAGGGGGTAACGAGCAGTACTTC. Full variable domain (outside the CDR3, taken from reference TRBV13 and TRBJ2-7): AAGVIQSPRHLIKEKRETATLKCYPIPRHDTVYWYQQGPGQDPQFLISFYEKMQSDKGSIPDRFSAQQFSDYHSELNMSSLELGDSALYFCASSLVARVTGGNEQYFGPGTRLTVT.

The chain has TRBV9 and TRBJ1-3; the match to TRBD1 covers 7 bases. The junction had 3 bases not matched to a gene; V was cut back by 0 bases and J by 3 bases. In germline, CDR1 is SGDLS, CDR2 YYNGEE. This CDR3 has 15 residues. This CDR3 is CASSVEGARGNTIYF. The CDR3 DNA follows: TGTGCCAGCAGCGTAGAGGGGGCGCGTGGAAACACCATATATTTT.

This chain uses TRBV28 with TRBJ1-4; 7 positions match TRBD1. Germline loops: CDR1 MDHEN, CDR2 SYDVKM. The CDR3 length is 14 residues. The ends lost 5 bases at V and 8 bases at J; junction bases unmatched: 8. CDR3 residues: CASSGGTEGEKLFF. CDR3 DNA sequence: TGTGCCAGCAGTGGGGGGACAGAGGGAGAAAAACTGTTTTTT.